These T cell receptor beta chains were read from a single sample in a study of shared clonotypes between healthy human individuals. Some clones are missing from TCRdb's copy, which holds only in-frame ones; the method was immunoSEQ multiplex PCR. This sample has about 1.5 million clones, with approximately 98% found just once. Sequenced: naive CD4+ T cells sorted from blood. The source is a man under 40 in good health. The conserved cysteine and the conserved F or W are not part of the CDR3 here.

TRBJ2-3,TRBV25-1,ASSLQAAGGPGDTQY
TRBJ2-2,TRBV5-1,ASSSPGQYTGELF
TRBJ2-7,TRBV5-1,ASSRGQFQDEQY
TRBJ2-1,TRBV25-1,ASSEFQPGVQF
TRBJ2-1,TRBV5-5,ASSLIGYNEQF
TRBJ2-4,TRBV7-2,ASSATGGRNIQY
TRBJ1-1,TRBV9,ASSVDALRNTEAF
TRBJ2-7,TRBV7-6,ASSLGPGFREQY
TRBJ2-3,TRBV5-4,ASTGENTDTQY
TRBJ2-1,TRBV18,ASSPTQVSDEQF
TRBJ2-7,TRBV15,ATSRDVAVARASYEQY
TRBJ1-2,TRBV28,ASSFVRYGYT
TRBJ1-1,TRBV18,ASSLRENTEAF
TRBJ2-1,TRBV5-6,ASSAWGGQVF
TRBJ2-1,TRBV11-2,ASSFSGSISYNEQF
TRBJ1-5,TRBV18,ASSPNAGRVQLQPQH
TRBJ1-1,TRBV9,ASSAWDRGNTEAF
TRBJ2-2,TRBV18,ASSPYGAAGNTGELF
TRBJ2-7,TRBV10-3,ARPQGAEQY
TRBJ2-7,TRBV28,ASSKSGTYEQY
TRBJ2-7,TRBV6-1,ASSEGGRYEQY
TRBJ2-3,TRBV10-3,AISPGTDTQY
TRBJ2-2,TRBV28,ASSNGLVGSPGELF
TRBJ1-5,TRBV6-5,ASSSNQGGNQPQH
TRBJ2-7,TRBV18,ASSPLGAGSYEQY
TRBJ1-5,TRBV9,ASSVGQRQPQH
TRBJ2-1,TRBV7-3,ASSRLANSYNEQF
TRBJ2-5,TRBV5-1,ASSLISGVYQETQY
TRBJ1-1,TRBV7-2,ASSHQTGPWDTF